This is a list of T cell receptor beta chains from one sample in a study of blood T cell repertoires in COVID-19. Measured with immunoSEQ multiplex PCR; TCRdb has only the in-frame clones, and not every one. The data contain hundreds of thousands of clones, over 75% of them singletons. The specimen sequenced was PBMCs or T cells enriched from blood (not recorded which). Receptor source: a woman aged 18-29 years who had recovered from COVID-19. The CDR3 runs from the conserved cysteine through the conserved F or W. A D gene is named only where the DNA matches it firmly. Rows may omit the clone size; those that give it use once, few, many or a size class.

clone size,D gene,CDR3 length,J gene,V gene,CDR3 protein,CDR3 DNA
.,.,14,TRBJ1-1,TRBV7-2,CASSLGSGSPEAFF,TGTGCCAGCAGCTTAGGGTCAGGTTCCCCTGAAGCTTTCTTT
.,.,13,TRBJ1-1,TRBV7-2,CASSFDWNTEAFF,TGTGCCAGCAGCTTCGACTGGAACACTGAAGCTTTCTTT
.,TRBD1,17,TRBJ2-7,TRBV15,CATSRDPGGTGAHEQYF,TGTGCCACCAGCAGAGACCCAGGGGGGACAGGGGCCCACGAGCAGTACTTC
.,.,13,TRBJ2-2,TRBV10-1,CASSEAGSGELFF,TGCGCCAGCAGTGAGGCAGGAAGCGGGGAGCTGTTTTTT
.,.,13,TRBJ1-5,TRBV19,CASSIGHNQPQHF,TGTGCCAGTAGTATAGGACACAATCAGCCCCAGCATTTT
.,.,15,TRBJ2-5,TRBV5-1,CASSLVAPDQETQYF,TGCGCCAGCAGCTTGGTAGCGCCAGACCAAGAGACCCAGTACTTC
.,.,14,TRBJ1-2,TRBV5-4,CASSLGSTNYGYTF,TGTGCCAGCAGCTTGGGCAGTACAAACTATGGCTACACCTTC
.,.,15,TRBJ2-7,TRBV27,CATQLRGKSSYEQYF,TGTGCCACCCAATTAAGGGGGAAGAGCTCCTACGAGCAGTACTTC
.,.,12,TRBJ1-1,TRBV12-3/TRBV12-4,CASSLNRVVAFF,TGTGCCAGCAGTTTAAACAGGGTGGTAGCTTTCTTT
.,.,13,TRBJ2-1,TRBV9,CASSVGSGNEQFF,TGTGCCAGCAGCGTTGGTAGCGGTAATGAGCAGTTCTTC
.,.,14,TRBJ1-2,TRBV5-4,CASSPTEAPYGYTF,TGTGCCAGCAGCCCGACGGAGGCCCCCTATGGCTACACCTTC
.,.,11,TRBJ2-1,TRBV27,CASRSQGEQFF,TGTGCCAGCCGTAGTCAGGGTGAGCAGTTCTTC
.,.,14,TRBJ2-2,TRBV23-1,CASSHPRRAGELFF,TGCGCCAGCAGTCACCCCCGTAGAGCCGGGGAGCTGTTTTTT
.,.,12,TRBJ1-5,TRBV12-3/TRBV12-4,CASRGVNQPQHF,TGTGCCAGCAGGGGAGTTAATCAGCCCCAGCATTTT
.,.,15,TRBJ1-4,TRBV7-6,CASSPEQEFNEKLFF,TGTGCCAGCAGCCCCGAACAGGAATTTAATGAAAAACTGTTTTTT
.,.,13,TRBJ1-4,TRBV9,CASSVGGDEKLFF,TGTGCCAGCAGCGTAGGAGGCGATGAAAAACTGTTTTTT
.,.,14,TRBJ1-1,TRBV5-4,CASSLRGRNPEAFF,TGTGCCAGCAGCTTGAGAGGCCGGAACCCTGAAGCTTTCTTT
once,TRBD1,14,TRBJ2-1,TRBV2,CASHYSGTGEGQFF,TGTGCCAGCCATTACTCCGGGACAGGGGAGGGGCAGTTCTTC